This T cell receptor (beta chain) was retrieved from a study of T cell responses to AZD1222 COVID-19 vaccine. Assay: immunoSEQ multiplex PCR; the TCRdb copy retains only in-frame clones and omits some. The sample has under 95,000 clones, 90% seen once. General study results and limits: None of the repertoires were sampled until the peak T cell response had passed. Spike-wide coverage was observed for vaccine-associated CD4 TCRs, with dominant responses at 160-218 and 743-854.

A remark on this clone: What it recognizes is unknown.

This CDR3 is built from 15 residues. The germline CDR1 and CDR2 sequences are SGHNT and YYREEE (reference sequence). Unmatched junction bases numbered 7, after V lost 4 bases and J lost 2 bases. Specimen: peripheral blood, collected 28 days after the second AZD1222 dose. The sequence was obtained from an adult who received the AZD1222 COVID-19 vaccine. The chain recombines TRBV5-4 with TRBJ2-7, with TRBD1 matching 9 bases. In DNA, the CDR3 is TGTGCCAGCAGCCCCGGACAGGGGTTAACCTACGAGCAGTACTTC. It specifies CASSPGQGLTYEQYF.